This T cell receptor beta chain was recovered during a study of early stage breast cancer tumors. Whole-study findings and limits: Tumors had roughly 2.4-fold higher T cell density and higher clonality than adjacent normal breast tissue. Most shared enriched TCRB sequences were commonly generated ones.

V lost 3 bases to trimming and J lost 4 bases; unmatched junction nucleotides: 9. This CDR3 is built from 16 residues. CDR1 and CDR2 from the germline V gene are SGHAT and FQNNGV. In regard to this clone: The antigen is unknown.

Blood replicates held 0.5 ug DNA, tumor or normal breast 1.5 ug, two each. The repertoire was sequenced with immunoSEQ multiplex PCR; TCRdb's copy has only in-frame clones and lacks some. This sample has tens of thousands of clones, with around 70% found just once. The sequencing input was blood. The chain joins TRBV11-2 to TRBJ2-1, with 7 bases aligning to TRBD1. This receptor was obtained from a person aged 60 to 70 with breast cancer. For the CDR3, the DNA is TGTGCCAGCAGCTTTATGACAGGGCTTATTTACAATGAGCAGTTCTTC. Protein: CASSFMTGLIYNEQFF.